This T cell receptor (beta chain) appears in the sequencing data of a study of breast tumors, draining lymph nodes, adjacent tissues. Study-level points and caveats: Tumor repertoires ranked between lymph nodes and nontumor tissue in diversity, with V and J gene preferences. Findings are consistent with lymph node origin and intratumoral expansion of most tumor T cells. That most tumor T cells come from lymph nodes remained unproven. Luminal-like breast cancer showed significantly higher tumor–nontumor repertoire similarity than basal-like.

Each CDR3 protein gets one entry after TCRdb re-called the multiplex PCR reads with MiXCR. The sample lists some 170,000 distinct CDR3 sequences; roughly 35% were seen once. Breast cancer patients provided tissue from their axillary draining lymph nodes. This clonotype showed up many times. Its antigen is undetermined. The ends were cut back, 7 bases at V and 4 bases at J, with 6 bases in the middle. This CDR3 region has 11 residues. CDR1 is SGHRS and CDR2 is YFSETQ in the germline V gene. The sequence was collected from a female donor with breast cancer. Some clones in this sample may be carry-over from other donors' samples. Specimen: axillary lymph node tissue. The V gene is TRBV5-1, the J gene TRBJ1-3, with D possibly being TRBD1 (6 bases). The CDR3 bases are TGCGCCAGCCAGGGGGGAAACACCATATATTTT. It encodes CASQGGNTIYF.